One sample yielded the 30 T cell receptor beta chains listed below, sequenced in a study of cytomegalovirus exposure and HLA in healthy donors. Vbeta (60) and Jbeta (13) primers were used in the PCR. Sequencing used immunoSEQ multiplex PCR; TCRdb keeps in-frame clones, though not all of them. The data hold more than 100,000 clones, with 65% to 85% observed a single time. Sequenced sample: PBMCs. All receptors come from a woman younger than 35 in good health and CMV-seronegative.

This chain connects TRBV7-7 to TRBJ2-3, with D unclear. Deletions cut 4 bases from V and 6 bases from J, with 11 bases between. Germline values: CDR1 SSHAT, CDR2 FNYEAQ (reference sequence). This CDR3 spans 13 amino acids. CDR3 nucleotides: TGTGCCAGCAGCTACTCAATCGCGGATACGCAGTATTTT. Its translation: CASSYSIADTQYF.

This sequence joins TRBV30 and TRBJ2-7; TRBD2 agrees at 7 bases. V lost 7 bases and J lost 6; bases outside the gene matches: 12. Germline V gene lookup returns CDR1 GTSNPN and CDR2 SVGIG (reference sequence). This CDR3 has 13 amino acids. CDR3 sequence (DNA): TGTGCCTTACGTCTAGGACTAGTCGGCGAGCAGTACTTC. Amino acid sequence: CALRLGLVGEQYF.

V is TRBV6-1 and J is TRBJ2-7, with 11 bases fitting TRBD2. With 2 bases clipped from V and 3 bases from J, the junction kept 3 bases outside the gene matches. Germline V gene lookup returns CDR1 MNHNS and CDR2 SASEGT. The CDR3 covers 15 residues. Written as DNA, the CDR3 is TGTGCCAGCAGTGAATCCCTAGCGGGGGGCTACGAGCAGTACTTC. Protein sequence: CASSESLAGGYEQYF.

This rearrangement joins TRBV9 to TRBJ1-2; tentative D call: TRBD1 (6 bases). CDR3 length: 14 residues. Germline values: CDR1 SGDLS, CDR2 YYNGEE. With 4 bases removed from V and 9 bases from J, the gap between germline ends came to 19 bases. Here the CDR3 reads CASSPREGGKSYTF. The CDR3 bases are TGTGCCAGCAGCCCCAGGGAGGGGGGTAAGAGCTACACCTTC.

The CDR3 region is CASSQATWANTEAFF. In nucleotides, the CDR3 is TGTGCCAGCAGCCAAGCGACGTGGGCGAACACTGAAGCTTTCTTT. The rearrangement uses TRBV14 and TRBJ1-1; D gene ambiguous. Trimming pared 1 base from V and 1 base from J, leaving 10 bases between. The germline V gene has CDR1 SGHDN and CDR2 FVKESK. This CDR3 region has 15 residues.

The chain joins TRBV27 to TRBJ2-1, with 9 bases that match TRBD2. V shed 3 bases and J 2 bases; nucleotides not matched to a gene: 2. This CDR3 is built from 15 residues. Germline CDR1 is MNHEY and CDR2 is SMNVEV (reference sequence). The CDR3 here is CASSFSGSPYNEQFF. The CDR3 nucleotides are TGTGCCAGCAGTTTTAGCGGGAGTCCCTACAATGAGCAGTTCTTC.

In this sample, this clone turned up many times. The genes are TRBV6-6 and TRBJ1-1; weak D call: TRBD1 (5 bases). The CDR3 has 12 residues. Trimming removed 5 bases at V and 11 bases at J, with 15 bases between. CDR1 and CDR2 from the germline V gene are MNHNY and SVGAGI (reference sequence). CDR3 sequence reads: CASSRTVGDAFF. The CDR3 nucleotides are TGTGCCAGCAGTCGGACGGTAGGGGATGCTTTCTTT.

This clone was found a few times. DNA for the CDR3: TGCAGCGTCGGTTCAAGGGGTCCGGATGAGCAGTTCTTC. Protein product: CSVGSRGPDEQFF. V is TRBV29-1 and J is TRBJ2-1; TRBD1 might be the D (5 bases). This CDR3 has 13 residues. Trimming took off 6 bases at V and 8 bases at J, with 17 bases between the two ends. CDR1 and CDR2 from the germline V gene are SQVTM and ANQGSEA.

The chain links TRBV7-2 to TRBJ2-7, with TRBD1 as a possible D gene (5 bases). This CDR3 has 14 amino acids. Germline values: CDR1 SGHTA, CDR2 FQGNSA. Deletions cut 6 bases from V and 5 bases from J, with 17 bases between. For the CDR3, the DNA is TGTGCCAGCAGGCCCAGGGAACGTAGCCACGAGCAGTACTTC. Protein sequence: CASRPRERSHEQYF.

The chain joins TRBV18 to TRBJ2-7; tentative D call: TRBD1 (5 bases). This CDR3 has 14 residues. Per germline, CDR1 KGHSH and CDR2 LQKENI. V was trimmed by 2 bases and J by 6 bases, leaving 14 bases between them. The CDR3 sequence is CASSPFFQGSEQYF. The CDR3 DNA reads as TGTGCCAGCTCACCATTTTTTCAGGGCTCCGAGCAGTACTTC. The entire variable domain, with the rest obtained from reference TRBV18 and TRBJ2-7, is as follows: NAGVMQNPRHLVRRRGQEARLRCSPMKGHSHVYWYRQLPEEGLKFMVYLQKENIIDESGMPKERFSAEFPKEGPSILRIQQVVRGDSAAYFCASSPFFQGSEQYFGPGTRLTVT.

V is TRBV29-1 and J is TRBJ1-1; 9 positions match TRBD1. The J segment lost 2 bases and the V segment lost 2 bases, leaving 3 bases of the junction unmatched. Per the germline V gene, CDR1 is SQVTM and CDR2 is ANQGSEA. The CDR3 loop spans 14 amino acids. CDR3 in amino acids: CSVERTGANTEAFF. The CDR3 coding sequence is TGCAGCGTTGAACGGACAGGGGCCAACACTGAAGCTTTCTTT.

The V gene is TRBV4-1, the J gene TRBJ2-7; TRBD1 agrees at 8 bases. CDR1 and CDR2 from the germline V gene are MGHRA and YSYEKL. V gave up 5 bases and J gave up 1 base; unmatched junction bases: 7. This CDR3 has 15 residues. The CDR3 DNA is TGCGCCAGCAGCTTTCGTGGGACAGGTTCCTACGAGCAGTACTTC. This encodes CASSFRGTGSYEQYF.

V gene TRBV7-2 combines with J gene TRBJ2-1, with 8 bases matching TRBD2. The germline V gene has CDR1 SGHTA and CDR2 FQGNSA. This CDR3 has 17 residues. V shed 3 bases, J shed 7 bases, and the junction held 14 bases outside the gene matches. The chain's CDR3 is CASSFNEAGGGRNEQFF. CDR3 coding DNA: TGTGCCAGCAGCTTTAACGAGGCGGGAGGAGGAAGGAATGAGCAGTTCTTC. The full variable domain, with the rest looked up from reference TRBV7-2 and TRBJ2-1, is GAGVSQSPSNKVTEKGKDVELRCDPISGHTALYWYRQSLGQGLEFLIYFQGNSAPDKSGLPSDRFSAERTGGSVSTLTIQRTQQEDSAVYLCASSFNEAGGGRNEQFFGPGTRLTVL.

This chain links TRBV20-1 with TRBJ2-1; D remains unclear. This CDR3 comprises 11 residues. The germline CDR1 and CDR2 sequences are DFQATT and SNEGSKA (reference sequence). V was clipped by 0 bases and J by 10 bases, with 7 bases between them. CDR3 protein: CSARDLREQFF. DNA for the CDR3: TGCAGTGCTAGAGATCTGAGAGAGCAGTTCTTC.

Only a few counts were recorded for this clone. This sample includes further DNA sequences coding for the same CDR3. The J gene is TRBJ2-7, the V gene TRBV10-2; D not resolved. V lost 0 bases to trimming and J lost 1 base, with 7 bases between them. The CDR3 is 14 amino acids. Germline V gives CDR1 WSHSY, CDR2 SAAADI. The CDR3 is CASSESSQSYEQYF. In DNA, the CDR3 is TGCGCCAGCAGTGAGTCCTCACAGTCCTACGAGCAGTACTTC.

This clone was observed a handful of times. V is TRBV10-3 and J is TRBJ2-1, with D perhaps TRBD2 (6 bases). With 8 bases removed from V and 10 bases from J, the gap between germline ends came to 18 bases. The germline gives CDR1 ENHRY, CDR2 SYGVKD. CDR3 length: 13 amino acids. The CDR3 nucleotides are TGTGCCATCCTAACGACCGGGGACTCGGAGCAGTTCTTC. Encoded protein: CAILTTGDSEQFF.

A single count supports this clone. This chain connects TRBV28 to TRBJ2-7; D is undetermined. The V end was cut by 6 bases, the J end by 4 bases, with 7 bases between. CDR1 and CDR2 from the germline V gene are MDHEN and SYDVKM. CDR3 length equals 11 residues. Here the CDR3 DNA reads TGTGCCAGCAGACTCCATTACGAGCAGTACTTC. Translated, it gives CASRLHYEQYF.

The CDR3 DNA reads as TGTGCCAGATTACGTAGCGGGAGAATCGAGCAGTACTTC. Encoded protein: CARLRSGRIEQYF. The chain couples TRBV19 to TRBJ2-7; 9 bases are shared with TRBD2. The CDR3 loop spans 13 amino acids. Trimming took 9 bases from V and 6 from J; bases not matched to a gene: 9. Germline V gene sequence: CDR1 LNHDA, CDR2 SQIVND (reference sequence).

This chain links TRBV12-5 with TRBJ1-5; 8 nucleotides match TRBD1. CDR1 and CDR2 from the germline V gene are LGHNT and FRNRAP. V dropped 7 bases and J dropped 5; count of bases not matched to a gene: 13. The CDR3 runs to 16 residues. Here the CDR3 reads CASVRSGQGYYQPQHF. DNA of the CDR3: TGTGCTAGTGTCCGATCCGGACAGGGATACTATCAGCCCCAGCATTTT. The full variable domain, its missing parts supplied by reference TRBV12-5 and TRBJ1-5, is DARVTQTPRHKVTEMGQEVTMRCQPILGHNTVFWYRQTMMQGLELLAYFRNRAPLDDSGMPKDRFSAEMPDATLATLKIQPSEPRDSAVYFCASVRSGQGYYQPQHFGDGTRLSIL.

The chain links TRBV5-1 to TRBJ2-7, with D tentatively TRBD2 (6 bases). Between the trimmed V and J ends, which lost 0 bases and 6 bases, there was a span of 16 bases. Germline assignment: CDR1 SGHRS and CDR2 YFSETQ. This CDR3 spans 15 amino acids. The CDR3 reads CASSLAGGGGFEQYF. CDR3 nucleotide sequence: TGCGCCAGCAGCTTGGCCGGCGGAGGAGGGTTCGAGCAGTACTTC.

This clone was detected only a few times. V is TRBV7-2 and J is TRBJ2-5; weak D call: TRBD1 (6 bases). Germline assignment: CDR1 SGHTA and CDR2 FQGNSA. CDR3 length equals 16 residues. The ends were cut back, 1 base at V and 0 bases at J, with 12 bases in the middle. CDR3 nucleotide sequence: TGTGCCAGCAGCTTAGTCCCCGGACAGTACCAAGAGACCCAGTACTTC. Amino acids: CASSLVPGQYQETQYF.

This clone was seen only a few times. This chain connects TRBV30 to TRBJ1-2, with a possible D match to TRBD1 (5 bases). The germline V and J ends were trimmed by 0 bases and 9 bases, with 17 bases remaining between them. The CDR3 length is 14 residues. Germline CDR1 GTSNPN, CDR2 SVGIG (reference sequence). This CDR3 is CAWSVPPGGTSYTF. The CDR3 nucleotides are TGTGCCTGGAGTGTACCCCCTGGGGGGACTAGCTACACCTTC. The full variable domain, in which reference TRBV30 and TRBJ1-2 provide the parts outside the CDR3, is SQTIHQWPATLVQPVGSPLSLECTVEGTSNPNLYWYRQAAGRGLQLLFYSVGIGQISSEVPQNLSASRPQDRQFILSSKKLLLSDSGFYLCAWSVPPGGTSYTFGSGTRLTVV.

This chain links TRBV5-1 with TRBJ1-1, with a weak D call TRBD1 (6 bases). The CDR3 has 15 residues. V was trimmed by 5 bases and J by 0 bases, leaving 14 bases between them. Germline values: CDR1 SGHRS, CDR2 YFSETQ. The CDR3 region has the DNA TGCGCCAGCAGGGGGCTACAGGGCCTGAACACTGAAGCTTTCTTT. This translates into CASRGLQGLNTEAFF.

This sequence joins TRBV15 and TRBJ2-7, with TRBD2 matching over 7 bases. With 5 bases clipped from V and 0 bases from J, the junction kept 10 bases outside the gene matches. The CDR3 length is 16 residues. Germline V CDR1 and CDR2: LNHNV, YYDKDF (reference sequence). CDR3 DNA: TGTGCCACCAGCGAAGTTTATCTAGCGGTCTCCTACGAGCAGTACTTC. This translates into CATSEVYLAVSYEQYF.

The V and J genes are TRBV30 and TRBJ2-4; D unresolved. CDR3 length: 14 amino acids. V gave up 3 bases and J gave up 0 bases, with 9 bases separating them. The germline gives CDR1 GTSNPN, CDR2 SVGIG (reference sequence). The CDR3 reads CAWRAALAKNIQYF. The CDR3 DNA reads as TGTGCCTGGAGGGCCGCTTTAGCCAAAAACATTCAGTACTTC. The variable domain in full, completed from reference TRBV30 and TRBJ2-4, reads SQTIHQWPATLVQPVGSPLSLECTVEGTSNPNLYWYRQAAGRGLQLLFYSVGIGQISSEVPQNLSASRPQDRQFILSSKKLLLSDSGFYLCAWRAALAKNIQYFGAGTRLSVL.

The chain employs TRBV27 and TRBJ2-1, with D possibly being TRBD2 (6 bases). The germline gives CDR1 MNHEY, CDR2 SMNVEV (reference sequence). Trimming cost V 2 bases and J 6 bases, with 11 bases left between them. The CDR3 has 14 amino acids. Written as DNA, the CDR3 is TGTGCCAGCAGTTTACTCCCGGGACTCAATGAGCAGTTCTTC. This translates into CASSLLPGLNEQFF.

This clone was observed a few times. The rearrangement uses TRBV2 and TRBJ1-4; no reliable D call. Trimming cost V 1 base and J 3 bases, with 9 bases left between them. Germline lookup yields CDR1 SNHLY and CDR2 FYNNEI. CDR3 length equals 15 residues. CDR3 DNA sequence: TGTGCCAGCAGTGAAGGGGGAGTAGCTAATGAAAAACTGTTTTTT. This encodes CASSEGGVANEKLFF.

V usage is TRBV27 and J usage is TRBJ1-1, with TRBD1 identical over 7 bases. The CDR3 loop spans 14 amino acids. From germline, CDR1 is MNHEY and CDR2 SMNVEV (reference sequence). The V and J ends lost 4 bases and 1 base, in that order; junction bases with no gene match: 3. As DNA, the CDR3 is TGTGCCAGCAGTTGGGACAGCGGGAACACTGAAGCTTTCTTT. Protein sequence: CASSWDSGNTEAFF.

Note on this clone: Other nucleotide sequences from this sample produce the same CDR3. The chain employs TRBV13 and TRBJ2-7; 7 positions match TRBD2. The ends lost 2 bases at V and 1 base at J; junction bases unmatched: 2. Germline V gives CDR1 PRHDT, CDR2 FYEKMQ (reference sequence). The CDR3 covers 14 residues. CDR3 in amino acids: CASSLPGGSYEQYF. The CDR3 nucleotides read TGTGCCAGCAGCTTACCCGGGGGGTCCTACGAGCAGTACTTC.

J is TRBJ1-2 and V is TRBV19; the D gene is possibly TRBD1 (6 bases). CDR3 length equals 12 residues. Looked up from germline, CDR1 is LNHDA and CDR2 is SQIVND (reference sequence). V lost 4 bases, J lost 4 bases, and 7 bases lay in between. The CDR3 DNA reads as TGTGCCAGTAGTAGACAGGCCTATGGCTACACCTTC. Protein product: CASSRQAYGYTF. Together with reference TRBV19 and TRBJ1-2, the CDR3 gives the full variable domain: DGGITQSPKYLFRKEGQNVTLSCEQNLNHDAMYWYRQDPGQGLRLIYYSQIVNDFQKGDIAEGYSVSREKKESFPLTVTSAQKNPTAFYLCASSRQAYGYTFGSGTRLTVV.